Following are 10 T cell receptor beta chains from one sample sequenced in a study of blood T cell repertoires in COVID-19. Sequencing used immunoSEQ multiplex PCR; TCRdb keeps in-frame clones, though not all of them. The sample carries 40,000 to 50,000 clones, 86% recorded once. Source material: peripheral blood. These receptors originate from an older woman with acute or convalescent COVID-19.

The genes are TRBV13 and TRBJ2-3, with D possibly being TRBD1 (5 bases). CDR1 is PRHDT, CDR2 FYEKMQ, per germline (reference sequence). V lost 4 bases and J lost 4, with 12 bases in between. This CDR3 has 14 amino acids. CDR3 amino acids: CASSSLTRADTQYF. CDR3 coding DNA: TGTGCCAGCAGCTCCTTGACCAGGGCAGATACGCAGTATTTT.

This chain links TRBV11-2 with TRBJ2-7; perhaps TRBD2 as D (6 bases). The V end was cut by 5 bases, the J end by 7 bases, with 18 bases between. CDR1 and CDR2 from the germline V gene are SGHAT and FQNNGV. The CDR3 spans 14 residues. In DNA, the CDR3 is TGTGCCAGCAGCCCCGGGGGTAGCCAGAGAGAGCAGTACTTC. Protein sequence: CASSPGGSQREQYF.

The chain is built from TRBV5-6 and TRBJ1-2; TRBD1 aligns across 8 bases. The CDR3 length is 14 residues. Germline-derived CDR1 and CDR2 are SGHDT and YYEEEE. V shed 3 bases, J shed 2 bases, and the junction held 3 bases outside the gene matches. The CDR3 loop is CASSWGQVNYGYTF. The CDR3 DNA follows: TGTGCCAGCAGCTGGGGACAGGTGAACTATGGCTACACCTTC.

The V and J genes are TRBV28 and TRBJ2-7; D possibly corresponds to TRBD1 (6 bases). Germline-derived CDR1 and CDR2 are MDHEN and SYDVKM. The V end was cut by 8 bases, the J end by 1 base, with 12 bases between. This CDR3 is built from 13 residues. The CDR3 DNA reads TGTGCCAGCCTGGGGACACCGTCCTACGAGCAGTACTTC. Encoded protein: CASLGTPSYEQYF.

The chain couples TRBV7-9 to TRBJ1-5; D is possibly TRBD1 (5 bases). Germline-derived CDR1 and CDR2 are SEHNR and FQNEAQ (reference sequence). This CDR3 contains 16 residues. V was shortened by 6 bases and J by 2 bases, with 17 bases between the two germline ends. CDR3 DNA sequence: TGTGCCAGCAGTCCACTGGGCGGGGGAGGCAATCAGCCCCAGCATTTT. Protein sequence: CASSPLGGGGNQPQHF. Looking up the rest from reference TRBV7-9 and TRBJ1-5 gives the full variable domain: DTGVSQNPRHKITKRGQNVTFRCDPISEHNRLYWYRQTLGQGPEFLTYFQNEAQLEKSRLLSDRFSAERPKGSFSTLEIQRTEQGDSAMYLCASSPLGGGGNQPQHFGDGTRLSIL.

In its sample, this clone was seen a few times. The chain is built from TRBV28 and TRBJ1-2; 11 bases agree with TRBD1. The CDR3 contains 16 residues. V trimming: 6 bases; J trimming: 5 bases; junction bases outside the gene matches: 11. Germline CDR1 and CDR2: MDHEN and SYDVKM. CDR3 sequence reads: CASSYTRTGGSYGYTF. The CDR3 DNA follows: TGTGCCAGCAGCTATACCCGGACAGGGGGCTCGTATGGCTACACCTTC.

This clone was seen just once. The CDR3 nucleotides are TGCGCCAGCAGCTTGCTCTCCGGGAGCGCCACTGAAGCTTTCTTT. This translates into CASSLLSGSATEAFF. The V and J genes are TRBV5-1 and TRBJ1-1; D gene unclear. V was pared by 1 base and J by 4 bases, with 14 bases between. In germline, CDR1 is SGHRS, CDR2 YFSETQ. There are 15 residues in the CDR3. Drawing the rest from reference TRBV5-1 and TRBJ1-1, the complete variable domain is KAGVTQTPRYLIKTRGQQVTLSCSPISGHRSVSWYQQTPGQGLQFLFEYFSETQRNKGNFPGRFSGRQFSNSRSEMNVSTLELGDSALYLCASSLLSGSATEAFFGQGTRLTVV.

This chain connects TRBV4-1 to TRBJ1-6, with TRBD1 matching 10 bases. Germline CDR1 MGHRA, CDR2 YSYEKL. CDR3 length equals 16 residues. V shed 0 bases and J 8 bases; nucleotides not matched to a gene: 4. DNA of the CDR3: TGCGCCAGCAGCCAAGATAGGACAGGGGGATATTCACCCCTCCACTTT. Amino acids: CASSQDRTGGYSPLHF.

This clone was seen only once. The CDR3 protein is CASSELNTAGNQPQHF. CDR3 in DNA: TGTGCCAGCAGTGAACTAAACACAGCGGGCAATCAGCCCCAGCATTTT. The rearrangement links TRBV25-1 to TRBJ1-5, with D uncertain. The germline V and J ends were trimmed by 2 bases and 2 bases, with 13 bases remaining between them. The CDR3 consists of 16 residues. Per germline, CDR1 MGHDK and CDR2 SYGVNS.

The V and J genes are TRBV6-2 or TRBV6-3 and TRBJ2-3; no clear D. V was shortened by 5 bases and J by 5 bases, with 8 bases between the two germline ends. The germline CDR1 and CDR2 sequences are MNHEY and SVGEGT. The length of the CDR3 is 12 residues. CDR3 nucleotides: TGTGCCAGCAGTCGCTCAGGAGATACGCAGTATTTT. This gives the protein CASSRSGDTQYF.